One sample yielded the 21 T cell receptor beta chains listed below, sequenced in a study of T cells after yellow fever vaccination. TCRdb used MiXCR to reprocess the 5' RACE reads, holding one entry per CDR3 protein. The sample carries 150,000 to 200,000 distinct CDR3 sequences, about 6% recorded once. Material: CD4+ T cells sorted from PBMCs, obtained on the day of the first yellow fever vaccination. All receptors come from a man between 18 and 29 years old who received the YFV17D yellow fever vaccine.

The V call is TRBV10-3, the J call TRBJ1-2; tentatively, D is TRBD1 (6 bases). Trimming cost V 10 bases and J 5 bases, with 8 bases left between them. This CDR3 comprises 10 residues. Germline V gene lookup returns CDR1 ENHRY and CDR2 SYGVKD. The CDR3 is CATGDYGYTF. The CDR3 DNA follows: TGTGCCACAGGGGATTATGGCTACACCTTC.

This clonotype was seen a few times. The chain employs TRBV6-1 and TRBJ2-1; 7 nucleotides match TRBD1. Germline loops: CDR1 MNHNS, CDR2 SASEGT. The CDR3 spans 15 residues. The ends lost 5 bases at V and 8 bases at J; junction bases unmatched: 12. The CDR3 reads CASSPYDRVRDEQFF. For the CDR3, the DNA is TGTGCCAGCAGTCCCTATGACAGGGTGAGGGATGAGCAGTTCTTC.

This clonotype was seen at least ten times. The V call is TRBV12-3 or TRBV12-4, the J call TRBJ2-2; D gene unclear. This CDR3 comprises 14 residues. Trimming took 2 bases from V and 2 from J, leaving 6 bases between them. The CDR3 protein is CASSLIRNTGELFF. For the CDR3, the DNA is TGTGCCAGCAGTTTAATCAGAAACACCGGGGAGCTGTTTTTT.

This clonotype was counted ten times or more. The chain links TRBV7-2 to TRBJ2-1; TRBD2 is a possible D gene (6 bases). Germline V CDR1 and CDR2: SGHTA, FQGNSA. This CDR3 contains 16 residues. V lost 5 bases, J lost 6 bases, and 20 bases lay in between. The CDR3 DNA sequence: TGTGCCAGCAGCCAGCACGCCGGGAGAGAGGTCAATGAGCAGTTCTTC. It yields the protein CASSQHAGREVNEQFF.

This clonotype was seen many times. The CDR3 bases are TGTGCCACCAGTCGCGCCCCCGCCTGGGAGGAGCAGTTCTTC. It encodes CATSRAPAWEEQFF. The rearrangement joins TRBV24-1 to TRBJ2-1, with D possibly being TRBD2 (5 bases). V was shortened by 6 bases and J by 10 bases, with 18 bases between the two germline ends. The germline CDR1 and CDR2 sequences are KGHDR and SFDVKD. CDR3 length: 14 residues.

This clonotype has only a few counts. The chain joins TRBV12-3 or TRBV12-4 to TRBJ1-5; 7 bases map to TRBD1. The CDR3 runs to 13 residues. V trimming: 6 bases; J trimming: 6 bases; junction bases outside the gene matches: 5. CDR3 in DNA: TGTGCCAGCAGAGACAGGGATGCTCAGCCCCAGCATTTT. The encoded protein is CASRDRDAQPQHF.

There are many counts of this clonotype. The chain joins TRBV5-4 to TRBJ2-5, with D perhaps matching TRBD2 (6 bases). Trimming shortened V by 7 bases and J by 1 base, and 17 bases separated the two germline ends. Germline lookup yields CDR1 SGHNT and CDR2 YYREEE (reference sequence). The CDR3 length is 15 residues. CDR3 nucleotide sequence: TGTGCCAGCCGGTCCGGTGGCGGGGTCCAAGAGACCCAGTACTTC. Protein product: CASRSGGGVQETQYF.

This clonotype showed up just a few times. CDR3 loop: CATSDPNRGRQYF. In DNA, the CDR3 is TGTGCCACCAGTGACCCCAACAGGGGGCGGCAGTATTTT. The V call is TRBV24-1, the J call TRBJ2-3; 9 bases map to TRBD1. This CDR3 has 13 residues. The V gene end was trimmed by 4 bases and the J gene end by 11 bases; junction bases not matched to a gene: 6. The germline gives CDR1 KGHDR, CDR2 SFDVKD.

This chain joins TRBV6-2 or TRBV6-3 and TRBJ2-3, with D maybe TRBD1 (6 bases). The CDR3 has 13 residues. Per germline, CDR1 MNHEY and CDR2 SVGEGT. The V end lost 5 bases, the J end lost 6 bases, and 12 bases lay between the germline ends. As DNA, the CDR3 is TGTGCCAGCAGTACCCGGACAGAGGATACGCAGTATTTT. Translation gives CASSTRTEDTQYF.

Only a few counts were recorded for this clonotype. V and J are TRBV5-4 and TRBJ1-2; TRBD1 is a possible D gene (6 bases). Per germline, CDR1 SGHNT and CDR2 YYREEE (reference sequence). CDR3 length: 16 residues. Between the trimmed V and J ends, which lost 2 bases and 1 base, there was a span of 15 bases. CDR3 loop: CASSFGGRGDNYGYTF. Written as DNA, the CDR3 is TGTGCCAGCAGCTTTGGGGGGCGTGGAGATAACTATGGCTACACCTTC.

This clonotype was seen many times. CDR3: CASTTEPDTQYF. The CDR3, as DNA: TGCGCCAGCACCACCGAACCGGATACGCAGTATTTT. V usage is TRBV5-1 and J usage is TRBJ2-3; D unclear. V dropped 6 bases and J dropped 6 bases, with 11 bases sitting between them. CDR1 and CDR2 (germline): SGHRS, YFSETQ. This CDR3 is built from 12 residues. Using reference TRBV5-1 and TRBJ2-3 for the parts outside the CDR3, the full variable domain is KAGVTQTPRYLIKTRGQQVTLSCSPISGHRSVSWYQQTPGQGLQFLFEYFSETQRNKGNFPGRFSGRQFSNSRSEMNVSTLELGDSALYLCASTTEPDTQYFGPGTRLTVL.

The rearrangement links TRBV12-3 or TRBV12-4 to TRBJ2-3; D is perhaps TRBD2 (5 bases). Trimming took off 6 bases at V and 10 bases at J, with 17 bases between the two ends. This CDR3 is 13 amino acids long. The CDR3 sequence is CASSPTREQAQYF. Here the CDR3 DNA reads TGTGCCAGCAGCCCCACAAGGGAGCAGGCGCAGTATTTT.

This clonotype came up a few times. The chain links TRBV4-1 to TRBJ1-5; D call uncertain. The length of the CDR3 is 15 residues. Trimming shortened V by 4 bases and J by 0 bases, and 10 bases separated the two germline ends. In germline, CDR1 is MGHRA, CDR2 YSYEKL. The CDR3 here is CASSPRLYSNQPQHF. Written as DNA, the CDR3 is TGCGCCAGCAGCCCGAGACTATATAGCAATCAGCCCCAGCATTTT.

This clonotype has just a few counts. The V gene is TRBV12-5, the J gene TRBJ2-1; possibly TRBD1 or TRBD2 for D (5 bases each). V was shortened by 0 bases and J by 10 bases, with 19 bases between the two germline ends. Germline-derived CDR1 and CDR2 are LGHNT and FRNRAP. The CDR3 is made up of 16 amino acids. CDR3 in DNA: TGTGCTAGTGGTTTGGTACCCGGGACCCCACCAGCCGAGCAGTTCTTC. It translates to CASGLVPGTPPAEQFF.

This clonotype has a count of ten or more. The chain couples TRBV29-1 to TRBJ2-7, with a possible D match to TRBD2 (5 bases). The V and J ends lost 4 bases and 2 bases respectively, with 15 bases between them. The CDR3 has 14 amino acids. CDR1 SQVTM and CDR2 ANQGSEA come from the germline V gene. The CDR3 sequence: CSVVIKEVPYEQYV. The CDR3 DNA is TGCAGCGTTGTTATTAAGGAGGTCCCCTACGAGCAGTACGTC.

A few counts support this clonotype. V usage is TRBV12-3 or TRBV12-4 and J usage is TRBJ2-5; 10 nucleotides match TRBD1. Unmatched junction bases numbered 8, after V lost 6 bases and J lost 4 bases. The CDR3 totals 15 residues. The DNA for the CDR3 is TGTGCCAGCAGCCCGCGGGACAGGGGAGGAGAGACCCAGTACTTC. This gives the protein CASSPRDRGGETQYF.

The genes are TRBV11-2 and TRBJ1-1, with TRBD1 matching over 7 bases. Trimming removed 3 bases from V and 5 bases from J; junction bases left unmatched: 9. CDR3 size: 15 residues. The germline CDR1 and CDR2 sequences are SGHAT and FQNNGV. The CDR3 loop reads CASSFRGGYKTEAFF. CDR3 DNA sequence: TGTGCCAGCAGCTTTCGAGGGGGCTATAAAACTGAAGCTTTCTTT.

In this sample, this clonotype turned up many times. The rearrangement links TRBV6-5 to TRBJ2-7, with TRBD1 as a possible D gene (6 bases). The CDR3 totals 16 residues. Trimming removed 4 bases from V and 1 base from J, with 17 bases in between. CDR1 and CDR2 from the germline V gene are MNHEY and SVGAGI. In DNA form, the CDR3 reads TGTGCCAGCAGTTCTAACACAGGGAGTGCGTCCTACGAGCAGTACGTC. Translating gives CASSSNTGSASYEQYV.

Many counts were recorded for this clonotype. CDR3 protein: CSARADSVNYEQYV. The CDR3 DNA reads TGCAGTGCTAGAGCGGACAGTGTGAACTACGAGCAGTACGTC. The chain carries TRBV20-1 and TRBJ2-7; tentatively, D is TRBD1 (6 bases). CDR1 and CDR2 (germline): DFQATT, SNEGSKA (reference sequence). V lost 1 base, J lost 3 bases, and 13 bases lay in between. The CDR3 is 14 amino acids.

The sample holds many counts of this clonotype. The chain employs TRBV24-1 and TRBJ2-3, with 7 bases fitting TRBD1. CDR3 length equals 16 residues. Trimming removed 5 bases from V and 0 bases from J; junction bases left unmatched: 7. Germline V gene lookup returns CDR1 KGHDR and CDR2 SFDVKD. In DNA, the CDR3 is TGTGCCACCAGTGTCGCCGGGACAGCTAGCACAGATACGCAGTATTTT. It specifies CATSVAGTASTDTQYF.

This clonotype was counted ten times or more. V usage is TRBV7-2 and J usage is TRBJ2-1; D is possibly TRBD1 (5 bases). CDR1 and CDR2 (germline): SGHTA, FQGNSA. V lost 4 bases and J 10 bases, leaving 17 bases between the germline ends. This CDR3 region has 14 residues. CDR3 region: CASSSLLGAKEQFF. CDR3 sequence (DNA): TGTGCCAGCAGCTCCCTCCTAGGGGCCAAGGAGCAGTTCTTC. The full variable domain, with the rest looked up from reference TRBV7-2 and TRBJ2-1, is GAGVSQSPSNKVTEKGKDVELRCDPISGHTALYWYRQSLGQGLEFLIYFQGNSAPDKSGLPSDRFSAERTGGSVSTLTIQRTQQEDSAVYLCASSSLLGAKEQFFGPGTRLTVL.